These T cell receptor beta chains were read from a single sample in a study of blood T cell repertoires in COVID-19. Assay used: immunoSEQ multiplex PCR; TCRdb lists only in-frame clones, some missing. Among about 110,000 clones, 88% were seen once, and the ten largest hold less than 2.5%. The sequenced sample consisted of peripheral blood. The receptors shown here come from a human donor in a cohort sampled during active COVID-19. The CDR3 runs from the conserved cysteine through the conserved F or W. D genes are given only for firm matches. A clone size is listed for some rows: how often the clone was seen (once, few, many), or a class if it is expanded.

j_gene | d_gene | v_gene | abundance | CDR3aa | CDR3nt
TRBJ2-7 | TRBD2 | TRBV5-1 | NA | CASSLGAGVADSYEQYF | TGCGCCAGCAGCTTGGGCGCGGGGGTAGCGGACTCCTACGAGCAGTACTTC
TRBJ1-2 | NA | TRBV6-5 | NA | CASSYRRTLGFGYTF | TGTGCCAGCAGTTACAGGCGCACTCTCGGGTTTGGCTACACCTTC
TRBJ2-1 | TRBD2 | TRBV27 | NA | CASLDGTSGDNEQFF | TGTGCCAGTCTCGATGGGACTAGCGGAGACAATGAGCAGTTCTTC
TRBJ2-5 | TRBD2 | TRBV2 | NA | CASSSGGGTSGRTETQYF | TGTGCCAGCAGCTCCGGGGGGGGGACTAGCGGGAGGACAGAGACCCAGTACTTC
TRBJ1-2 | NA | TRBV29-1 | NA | CSVEDWSGGSYGYTF | TGCAGCGTTGAAGATTGGTCGGGGGGATCCTATGGCTACACCTTC
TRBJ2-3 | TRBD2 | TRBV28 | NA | CASSLPGTSGRTDTQYF | TGTGCCAGCAGTTTACCCGGGACTAGCGGTCGCACAGATACGCAGTATTTT
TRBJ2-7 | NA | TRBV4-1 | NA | CASSQDHSYEQYF | TGCGCCAGCAGCCAAGATCACAGCTACGAGCAGTACTTC
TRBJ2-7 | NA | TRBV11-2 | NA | CASSVASGSSYEQYF | TGTGCCAGCAGCGTCGCCTCGGGGTCGAGCTACGAGCAGTACTTC
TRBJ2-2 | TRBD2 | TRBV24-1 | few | CATSDRTSPHGELFF | TGTGCCACCAGTGACCGGACTAGCCCCCACGGGGAGCTGTTTTTT
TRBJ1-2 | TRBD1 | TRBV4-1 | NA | CASSPGSGGIRYGYTF | TGCGCCAGCAGCCCCGGCTCAGGGGGGATTCGGTATGGCTACACCTTC
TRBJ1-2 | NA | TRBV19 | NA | CASMKGGVGGYTF | TGTGCCAGTATGAAAGGAGGGGTGGGTGGCTACACCTTC
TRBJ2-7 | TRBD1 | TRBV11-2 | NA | CASSMGTVGYEQYF | TGTGCCAGCAGCATGGGGACAGTCGGGTACGAGCAGTACTTC
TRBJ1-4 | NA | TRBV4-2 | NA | CASSQGGGNNEKLFF | TGTGCCAGCAGCCAAGGGGGGGGGAATAATGAAAAACTGTTTTTT
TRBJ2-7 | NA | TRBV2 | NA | CASSAGGYYERQYF | TGTGCCAGCAGTGCTGGGGGGTATTACGAGCGGCAGTACTTC
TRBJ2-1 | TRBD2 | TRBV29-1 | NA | CSVVGGIGEQFF | TGCAGCGTTGTGGGGGGGATTGGAGAGCAGTTCTTC
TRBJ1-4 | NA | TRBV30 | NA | CAWPTLREKLFF | TGTGCCTGGCCTACCCTCCGCGAAAAACTGTTTTTT
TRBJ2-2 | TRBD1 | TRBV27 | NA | CASGPGTGDPGELFF | TGTGCCAGCGGGCCCGGGACAGGGGACCCCGGGGAGCTGTTTTTT
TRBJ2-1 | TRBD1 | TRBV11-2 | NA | CASSLSGTGFSEQFF | TGTGCCAGCAGCTTATCCGGGACAGGGTTCAGTGAGCAGTTCTTC
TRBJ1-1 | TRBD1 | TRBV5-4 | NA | CASSLGGQGGTEAFF | TGTGCCAGCAGCTTGGGGGGACAGGGAGGGACTGAAGCTTTCTTT
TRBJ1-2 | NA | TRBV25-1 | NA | CASSEGENYGYTF | TGTGCCAGCAGTGAAGGGGAGAACTATGGCTACACCTTC
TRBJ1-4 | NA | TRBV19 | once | CASSWGDRLGEKLFF | TGTGCCAGTAGTTGGGGAGATCGTTTAGGAGAAAAACTGTTTTTT
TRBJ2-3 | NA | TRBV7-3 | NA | CASSSPGGKETDTQYF | TGTGCCAGCAGCTCACCAGGGGGGAAGGAAACAGATACGCAGTATTTT
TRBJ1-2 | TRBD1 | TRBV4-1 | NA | CASSHGGTVNYGYTF | TGCGCCAGCAGCCATGGCGGGACAGTCAACTATGGCTACACCTTC
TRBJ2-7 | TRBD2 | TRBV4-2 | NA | CASSQGSHSGSRYEQYF | TGTGCCAGCAGCCAAGGTTCCCATAGCGGGAGTAGATACGAGCAGTACTTC
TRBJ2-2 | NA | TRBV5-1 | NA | CASSLLPNTGELFF | TGCGCCAGCAGCTTGCTCCCTAATACCGGGGAGCTGTTTTTT